This T cell receptor (beta chain) was captured by sequencing in a study of T cell changes during pregnancy in multiple sclerosis. Assay: immunoSEQ multiplex PCR; the TCRdb copy retains only in-frame clones and omits some. The sample has about 48,000 clones, 85% to 95% seen once. The sequencing here drew on CD4+ T cells from peripheral blood mononuclear cells, taken in the third trimester of pregnancy. The sequence was obtained from a female donor with multiple sclerosis, enrolled in a pregnancy study.

DNA for the CDR3: TGTGCCAGCAGCCCCTCTCAGGTACACTACGAGCAGTACTTC. This encodes CASSPSQVHYEQYF. The rearrangement joins TRBV5-4 to TRBJ2-7; D call uncertain. Trimming removed 4 bases from V and 3 bases from J, with 14 bases in between. The V gene's germline CDR1 is SGHNT and CDR2 YYREEE (reference sequence). The CDR3 sequence is 14 residues long.